The source of this TCR beta chain is a study of CD8 T cells in ankylosing spondylitis. Whole-study findings and limits: A number of the motif variants had already been described in reactive arthritis synovial fluid and blood. Seemingly distinctive of ankylosing spondylitis blood was a TCR beta motif formed by eight highly homologous variants. Reports say disease-linked clones showed up significantly more in matched ankylosing spondylitis synovial fluid.

A word on this clonotype: Its antigen is undetermined.

Quantitative 5'-RACE with molecular barcodes produced the TCR beta libraries. TCRdb fed the 5' RACE reads into MiXCR, producing one record per CDR3 protein. The sample records fewer than 200,000 distinct CDR3 sequences, roughly 10% being singletons. Germline V lookup: CDR1 SGHVS, CDR2 FNYEAQ. V was pared by 5 bases and J by 11 bases, with 12 bases of the junction left unmatched. This CDR3 region has 15 residues. The origin of this receptor is a female donor with ankylosing spondylitis or in good health (not recorded which). What was sequenced was blood, either unsorted or a sorted T cell fraction (not recorded which). This sequence joins TRBV7-6 and TRBJ2-1; 10 nucleotides match TRBD2. The CDR3 reads CASSPEREGRPKQFF. In DNA form, the CDR3 reads TGTGCCAGCAGCCCCGAGCGGGAGGGCCGGCCTAAGCAGTTCTTC.